This T cell receptor beta chain appears in the sequencing data of a study of blood T cells in healthy people across ages. Through a sample-barcoded 5' primer and a J-beta primer mix, a second PCR was run for roughly 6 to 11 cycles. MiXCR, applied by TCRdb to the 5' RACE reads, yields one record per CDR3 protein. The sample lists 1,800,000 or so distinct CDR3 sequences; roughly 43% were seen once. Roughly 9.5 milliliters of peripheral blood were drawn from each donor into EDTA-treated tubes. Comment on this clonotype: Its target is not known.

CDR3 length: 13 residues. The germline V and J ends were trimmed by 0 bases and 6 bases, with 9 bases remaining between them. Germline-derived CDR1 and CDR2 are MNHEY and SMNVEV (reference sequence). Findings and limits, study-wide: Those diversity estimates obtained from one million T cells were thought to be underestimates.

Sample: blood. The chain employs TRBV27 and TRBJ2-7; no clear D gene. The source is a human donor in good health. The CDR3 DNA reads TGTGCCAGCAGTTTATCTTCCCAGCGCGAGCAGTACTTC. Translation: CASSLSSQREQYF.